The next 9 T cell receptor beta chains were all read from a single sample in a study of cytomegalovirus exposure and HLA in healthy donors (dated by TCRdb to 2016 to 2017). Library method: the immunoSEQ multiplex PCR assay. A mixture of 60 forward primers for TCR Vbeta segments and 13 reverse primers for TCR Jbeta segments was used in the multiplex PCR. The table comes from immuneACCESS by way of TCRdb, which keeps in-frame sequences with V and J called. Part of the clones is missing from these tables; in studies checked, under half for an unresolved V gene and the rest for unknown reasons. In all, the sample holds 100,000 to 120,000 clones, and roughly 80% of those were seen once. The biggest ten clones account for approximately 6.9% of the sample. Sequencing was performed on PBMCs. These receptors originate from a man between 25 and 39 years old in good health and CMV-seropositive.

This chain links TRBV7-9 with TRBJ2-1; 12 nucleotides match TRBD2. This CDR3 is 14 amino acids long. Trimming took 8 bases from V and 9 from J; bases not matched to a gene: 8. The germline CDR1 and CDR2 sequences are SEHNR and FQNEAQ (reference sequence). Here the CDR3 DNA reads TGTGCCAGCGGCCTAGCGGGGGGGCAGGGTGAGCAGTTCTTC. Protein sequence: CASGLAGGQGEQFF.

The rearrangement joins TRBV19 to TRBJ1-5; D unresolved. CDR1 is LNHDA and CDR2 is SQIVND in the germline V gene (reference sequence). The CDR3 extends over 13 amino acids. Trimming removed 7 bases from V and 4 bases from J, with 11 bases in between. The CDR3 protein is CASTPERNQPQHF. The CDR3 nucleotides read TGTGCCAGTACCCCAGAGAGGAATCAGCCCCAGCATTTT.

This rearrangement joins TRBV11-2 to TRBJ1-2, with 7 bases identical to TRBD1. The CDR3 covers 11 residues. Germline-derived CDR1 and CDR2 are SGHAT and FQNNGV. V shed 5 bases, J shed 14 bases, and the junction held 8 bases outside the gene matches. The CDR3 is CASSPRTGSTF. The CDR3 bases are TGTGCCAGCAGCCCCAGGACAGGATCAACCTTC.

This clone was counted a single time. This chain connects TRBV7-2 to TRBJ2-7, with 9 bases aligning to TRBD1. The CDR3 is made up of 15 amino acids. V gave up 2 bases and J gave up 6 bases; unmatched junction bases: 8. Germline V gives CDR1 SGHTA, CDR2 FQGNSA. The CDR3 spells CASSLMGQGLGEQYF. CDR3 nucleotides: TGTGCCAGCAGCTTAATGGGACAGGGACTGGGCGAGCAGTACTTC.

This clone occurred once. Here the CDR3 DNA reads TGTGCCAGCAGCCCAGGTCGGGGGGCGCCTACCTGGGAGCTGTTTTTT. This encodes CASSPGRGAPTWELFF. The chain has TRBV21-1 and TRBJ2-2; TRBD2 was called by the table and not checked on the DNA. TRBV21-1 is termed a pseudogene. The CDR3 is 16 amino acids.

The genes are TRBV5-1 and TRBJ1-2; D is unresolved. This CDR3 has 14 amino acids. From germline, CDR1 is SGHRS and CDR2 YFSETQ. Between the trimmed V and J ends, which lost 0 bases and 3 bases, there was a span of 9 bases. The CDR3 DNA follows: TGCGCCAGCAGCTTGGTGCCCCAGGACTATGGCTACACCTTC. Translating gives CASSLVPQDYGYTF.

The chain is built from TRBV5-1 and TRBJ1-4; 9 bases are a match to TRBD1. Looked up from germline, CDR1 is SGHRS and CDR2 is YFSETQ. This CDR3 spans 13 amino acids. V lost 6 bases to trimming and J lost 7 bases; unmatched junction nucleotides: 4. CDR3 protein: CASTTGGGEKLFF. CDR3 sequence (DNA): TGCGCCAGCACTACAGGGGGCGGTGAAAAACTGTTTTTT.

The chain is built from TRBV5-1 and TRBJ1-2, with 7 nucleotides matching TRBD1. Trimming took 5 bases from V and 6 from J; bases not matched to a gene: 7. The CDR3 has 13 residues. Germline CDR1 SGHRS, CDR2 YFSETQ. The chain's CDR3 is CASRYRQGDGYTF. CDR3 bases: TGCGCCAGCAGGTACAGACAGGGTGATGGCTACACCTTC.

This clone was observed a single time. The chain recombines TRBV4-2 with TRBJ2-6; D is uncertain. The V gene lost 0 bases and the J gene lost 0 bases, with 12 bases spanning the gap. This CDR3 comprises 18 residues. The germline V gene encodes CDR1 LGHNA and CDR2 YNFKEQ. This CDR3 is CASSQDHSSSSGANVLTF. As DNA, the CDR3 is TGTGCCAGCAGCCAAGATCATAGCTCAAGCTCTGGGGCCAACGTCCTGACTTTC.